The text below deals with one T cell receptor (beta chain). The sample comes from a study of healthy donors' naive CD4 and CD8 T cells. Germline V lookup: CDR1 ENHRY, CDR2 SYGVKD. The CDR3 totals 15 residues. Trimming took 10 bases from V and 3 from J; bases not matched to a gene: 12. Each TCR library used 400 to 600 ng of total RNA and a linear amplification protocol. Each CDR3 protein is one row after TCRdb ran MiXCR on the reads. The sample consists of 180,000 or so distinct CDR3 sequences, about 70% of them appearing once. The J gene is TRBJ1-5, the V gene TRBV10-3; 7 positions agree with TRBD1. The source material was naive CD4+ and CD8+ T cells sorted from blood, pooled from several donors. This sequence was found in a pool of human donors in good health; the sample pools cells from several healthy donors. CDR3 in amino acids: CATNSRDSFNQPQHF. DNA of the CDR3: TGTGCCACCAACAGCCGGGACAGCTTCAATCAGCCCCAGCATTTT.